These 14 T cell receptor beta chains were sequenced from one sample in a study of regulatory T cells in long-lasting Graves disease. The time point: newly diagnosed GD, antithyroid drugs for less than 3 months. PBMC-extracted RNA yielded the TCR library. Libraries of TCR beta came from iRepertoire HTBI primers plus Arm-PCR of CDR3 regions. Each CDR3 protein is one row after TCRdb ran MiXCR on the multiplex PCR reads. The sample lists 350,000 to 400,000 distinct CDR3 sequences, around 15% occurring once. These data also formed part of another study, on T cells in Graves' hyperthyroidism and ophthalmopathy.

This specimen was peripheral blood mononuclear cells (PBMCs), taken at new diagnosis, from a patient treated with antithyroid drugs. These receptors were collected from a woman younger than 35 with Graves disease.

Ten or more counts support this clonotype. The chain joins TRBV5-1 to TRBJ2-1, with 9 bases matching TRBD1. This CDR3 comprises 14 residues. Germline V gene lookup returns CDR1 SGHRS and CDR2 YFSETQ. The V segment lost 4 bases and the J segment 7 bases; nucleotides outside the gene matches: 6. The chain's CDR3 is CASSPGDRENEQFF. DNA for the CDR3: TGCGCCAGCAGCCCAGGGGACAGGGAAAATGAGCAGTTCTTC.

This clonotype was detected only a few times. CDR3 sequence reads: CASSTGQGATEAFF. The CDR3, as DNA: TGTGCCAGCAGCACCGGACAGGGGGCCACTGAAGCTTTCTTT. The chain couples TRBV7-9 to TRBJ1-1; 11 bases map to TRBD1. CDR1 is SEHNR, CDR2 FQNEAQ, per germline (reference sequence). Trimming cost V 5 bases and J 4 bases; bases outside gene matches: 3. CDR3 length: 14 amino acids.

This clonotype was picked up a small number of times. V and J are TRBV4-1 and TRBJ2-3; D gene unclear. Germline CDR1 reads MGHRA; CDR2 reads YSYEKL. With 4 bases removed from V and 8 bases from J, the gap between germline ends came to 7 bases. This CDR3 contains 11 residues. The CDR3 sequence is CASSLDATQYF. The CDR3 nucleotides are TGCGCCAGCAGCCTCGACGCTACGCAGTATTTT.

The chain recombines TRBV10-3 with TRBJ1-2; D is unclear. V was pared by 5 bases and J by 2 bases, with 15 bases between. This CDR3 contains 15 residues. Germline assignment: CDR1 ENHRY and CDR2 SYGVKD. CDR3 residues: CAISSRSIGNYGYTF. The CDR3 DNA is TGTGCCATCAGTTCTCGATCGATCGGGAACTATGGCTACACCTTC.

Notes on this clonotype: This probably arose from a read error, given a far larger clone one base away. In this CDR3 the conserved last residue, phenylalanine or tryptophan, is missing, so a read error is likely. V is TRBV7-9 and J is TRBJ2-7; possibly TRBD1 for D (7 bases). Trimming shortened V by 1 base and J by 5 bases, and 18 bases separated the two germline ends. CDR3 size: 16 residues. CDR1 and CDR2 from the germline V gene are SEHNR and FQNEAQ (reference sequence). This CDR3 reads CASSLETMTGRNEQYL. As DNA, the CDR3 is TGTGCCAGCAGCTTAGAGACTATGACAGGGAGGAACGAGCAGTACTTA.

In this sample, this clonotype turned up a few times. The chain joins TRBV5-1 to TRBJ2-3; weak D call: TRBD1 (6 bases). V was shortened by 4 bases and J by 3 bases, with 15 bases between the two germline ends. Germline V CDR1 and CDR2: SGHRS, YFSETQ. The CDR3 length is 15 residues. Here the CDR3 DNA reads TGCGCCAGCAGCCTCAGGACAGTGGAGACAGATACGCAGTATTTT. It specifies CASSLRTVETDTQYF.

In its sample, this clonotype was seen a few times. The CDR3 loop reads CASSPTTGYEQYF. The CDR3 nucleotides are TGCGCCAGCAGCCCGACAACAGGCTACGAGCAGTACTTC. The genes are TRBV4-1 and TRBJ2-7; D perhaps matches TRBD1 (5 bases). Germline CDR1 is MGHRA and CDR2 is YSYEKL. The CDR3 sequence is 13 residues long. V was cut by 4 bases and J by 3 bases, with 10 bases left in between.

This clonotype appeared many times. The gene calls are TRBV6-1 and TRBJ2-1; 11 bases line up with TRBD2. The CDR3 sequence is 16 residues long. V trimming: 3 bases; J trimming: 9 bases; junction bases outside the gene matches: 10. The germline CDR1 and CDR2 sequences are MNHNS and SASEGT. CDR3 sequence reads: CASSDIRSGGAGEQFF. As DNA, the CDR3 is TGTGCCAGCAGTGATATCCGTAGCGGGGGGGCGGGTGAGCAGTTCTTC.

This clonotype occurred many times. This chain joins TRBV7-6 and TRBJ1-2, with D uncertain. The CDR3 has 13 amino acids. From germline, CDR1 is SGHVS and CDR2 FNYEAQ. Trimming stripped 1 base from V and 4 bases from J, with 7 bases between. Here the CDR3 reads CASSLEVSYGYTF. The CDR3 coding sequence is TGTGCCAGCAGCTTAGAGGTTTCCTATGGCTACACCTTC.

This chain links TRBV19 with TRBJ1-6; 8 nucleotides line up with TRBD1. With 3 bases clipped from V and 10 bases from J, the junction kept 8 bases outside the gene matches. The germline gives CDR1 LNHDA, CDR2 SQIVND (reference sequence). The CDR3 runs 15 residues. This CDR3 reads CASSISAGGGSPLHF. The CDR3 DNA follows: TGTGCCAGTAGTATCTCCGCAGGGGGCGGGTCACCCCTCCACTTT. Filled out from reference TRBV19 and TRBJ1-6, the complete variable domain reads DGGITQSPKYLFRKEGQNVTLSCEQNLNHDAMYWYRQDPGQGLRLIYYSQIVNDFQKGDIAEGYSVSREKKESFPLTVTSAQKNPTAFYLCASSISAGGGSPLHFGNGTRLTVT.

In its sample, this clonotype was seen many times. This sequence joins TRBV20-1 and TRBJ2-3; D gene uncertain. This CDR3 is built from 13 residues. Germline-derived CDR1 and CDR2 are DFQATT and SNEGSKA (reference sequence). V shed 3 bases and J shed 4 bases, with 11 bases lying between them. The CDR3 protein is CSARSTIADTQYF. In DNA, the CDR3 is TGCAGTGCTAGGTCCACGATCGCAGATACGCAGTATTTT.

With respect to this clonotype: This could be a read error, since a much larger clone is one nucleotide away. The DNA of the CDR3 is TGTGCCAGCAGGCAGGACAGGGTGAACACTGAAGCTCTCTTT. Its translation is CASRQDRVNTEALF. The rearrangement joins TRBV5-6 to TRBJ1-1, with 8 nucleotides matching TRBD1. Germline V gives CDR1 SGHDT, CDR2 YYEEEE. The CDR3 spans 14 residues.

This clonotype was counted only a few times. The chain couples TRBV20-1 to TRBJ1-4, with D maybe TRBD1 (5 bases). Germline CDR1 and CDR2: DFQATT and SNEGSKA (reference sequence). This CDR3 spans 13 amino acids. Trimming took 5 bases from V and 7 from J, leaving 14 bases between them. The DNA for the CDR3 is TGCAGTGCTGGACGGGGGAGGGGTGAAAAACTGTTTTTT. It codes for CSAGRGRGEKLFF.

Concerning this clonotype itself: A much larger clone is a single base away; this may be a read error. The chain links TRBV6-1 to TRBJ2-3; D may be TRBD2 (6 bases). Germline V gene sequence: CDR1 MNHNS, CDR2 SASEGT. The V and J ends lost 8 bases and 0 bases respectively, with 15 bases between them. CDR3 length: 15 residues. In DNA, the CDR3 is TGTGCCAGCTTGTTCGGAGGGACTAGCACAGATACGCAGTATTTT. This gives the protein CASLFGGTSTDTQYF.